This T cell receptor beta chain was captured by sequencing in a study of cytomegalovirus exposure and HLA in healthy donors. Study-level findings and limits: Three chains linked to CMV were shown in vitro to be specific for CMV antigens. In a later analysis, about 17,000 TCR beta sequences were associated with HLA alleles at 0.05 false discovery rate. Fewer N-insertions than the approximately 610-donor mean were reportedly shown by an Asian-associated ancestry cluster in a later analysis.

Details on this clone: Its antigen remains unidentified.

The PCR was carried out with 60 Vbeta primers and 13 Jbeta primers. Repertoires were generated with immunoSEQ multiplex PCR, while TCRdb's copy carries only in-frame clones and drops some. The sample has about 170,000 clones, 75% to 90% seen once. Sequences were obtained from PBMCs. The sequence came from a girl aged 2 to 10 in good health and CMV-seropositive.

The CDR3 loop reads CASSSSTGRDYEQYF. CDR3 nucleotides: TGTGCCAGCAGTTCTTCCACAGGGCGCGACTACGAGCAGTACTTC. The chain has TRBV6-6 and TRBJ2-7, with D possibly being TRBD1 (6 bases). This CDR3 region has 15 residues. The V and J ends lost 4 bases and 3 bases respectively, with 16 bases between them. Germline V gives CDR1 MNHNY, CDR2 SVGAGI (reference sequence).